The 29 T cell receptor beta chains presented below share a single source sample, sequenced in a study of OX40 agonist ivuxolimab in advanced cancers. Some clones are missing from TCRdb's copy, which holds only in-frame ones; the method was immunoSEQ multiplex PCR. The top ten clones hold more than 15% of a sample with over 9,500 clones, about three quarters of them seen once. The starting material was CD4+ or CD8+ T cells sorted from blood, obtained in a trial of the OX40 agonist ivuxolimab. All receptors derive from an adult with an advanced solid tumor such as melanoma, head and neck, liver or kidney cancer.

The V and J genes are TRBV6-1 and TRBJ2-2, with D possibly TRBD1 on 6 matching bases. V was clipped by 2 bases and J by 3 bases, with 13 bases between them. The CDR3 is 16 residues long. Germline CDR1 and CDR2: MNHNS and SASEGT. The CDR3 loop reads CASSELVGGHTGELFF. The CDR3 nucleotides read TGTGCCAGCAGTGAATTGGTTGGGGGCCACACCGGGGAGCTGTTTTTT.

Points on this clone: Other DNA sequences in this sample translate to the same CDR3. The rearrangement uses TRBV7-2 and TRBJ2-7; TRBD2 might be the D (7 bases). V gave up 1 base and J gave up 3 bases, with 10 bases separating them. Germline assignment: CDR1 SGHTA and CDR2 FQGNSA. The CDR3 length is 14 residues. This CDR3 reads CASSLGGGVYEQYF. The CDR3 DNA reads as TGTGCCAGCAGCTTAGGCGGGGGCGTCTACGAGCAGTACTTC.

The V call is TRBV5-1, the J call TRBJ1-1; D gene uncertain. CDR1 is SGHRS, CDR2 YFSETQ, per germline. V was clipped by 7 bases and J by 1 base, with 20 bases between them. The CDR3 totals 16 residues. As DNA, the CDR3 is TGCGCCAGCCAGATGGACCCTTGGGGTTGGAACACTGAAGCTTTCTTT. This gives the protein CASQMDPWGWNTEAFF.

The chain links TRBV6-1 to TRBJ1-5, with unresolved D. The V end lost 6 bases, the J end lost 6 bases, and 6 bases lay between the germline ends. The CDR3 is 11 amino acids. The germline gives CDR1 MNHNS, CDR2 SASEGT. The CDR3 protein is CASRLSQPQHF. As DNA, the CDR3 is TGTGCCAGCAGACTAAGTCAGCCCCAGCATTTT.

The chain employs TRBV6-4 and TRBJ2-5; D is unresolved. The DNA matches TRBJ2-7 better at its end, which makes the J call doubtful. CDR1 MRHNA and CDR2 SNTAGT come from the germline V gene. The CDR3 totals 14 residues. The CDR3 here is CASSADESSYEQYF. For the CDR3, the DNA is TGTGCCAGCAGTGCAGACGAGAGCTCCTACGAGCAGTACTTC.

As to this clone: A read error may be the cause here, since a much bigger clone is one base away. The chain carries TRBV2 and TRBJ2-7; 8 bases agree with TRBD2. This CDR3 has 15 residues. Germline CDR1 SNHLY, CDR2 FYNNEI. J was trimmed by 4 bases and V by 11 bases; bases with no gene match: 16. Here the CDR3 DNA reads TGTGCCCGCCGGGGGGGGTTAGGGGCACAGTACGAGCAGTACTTC. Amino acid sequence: CARRGGLGAQYEQYF.

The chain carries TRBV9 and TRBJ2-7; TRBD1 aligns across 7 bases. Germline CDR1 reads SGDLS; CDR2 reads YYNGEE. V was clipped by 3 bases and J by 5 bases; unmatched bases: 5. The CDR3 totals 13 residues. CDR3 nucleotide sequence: TGTGCCAGCAGCGGCGACAGGGCCCACGAGCAGTACTTC. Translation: CASSGDRAHEQYF.

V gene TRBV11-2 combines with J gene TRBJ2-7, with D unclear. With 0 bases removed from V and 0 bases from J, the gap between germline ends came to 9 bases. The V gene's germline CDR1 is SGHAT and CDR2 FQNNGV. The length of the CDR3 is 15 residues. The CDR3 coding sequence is TGTGCCAGCAGCTTAGAATGGTCGGGCTCCTACGAGCAGTACTTC. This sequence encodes CASSLEWSGSYEQYF.

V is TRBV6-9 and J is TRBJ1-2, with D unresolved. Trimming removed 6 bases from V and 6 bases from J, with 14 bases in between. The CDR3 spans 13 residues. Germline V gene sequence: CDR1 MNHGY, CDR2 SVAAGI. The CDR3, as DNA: TGTGCCAGCAGCCTAAGGCGGTCCGATGGCTACACCTTC. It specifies CASSLRRSDGYTF.

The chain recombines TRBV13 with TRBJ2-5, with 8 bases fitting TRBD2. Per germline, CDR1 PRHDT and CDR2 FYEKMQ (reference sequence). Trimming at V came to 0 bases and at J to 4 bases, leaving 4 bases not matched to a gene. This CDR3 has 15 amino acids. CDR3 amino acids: CASSLGPGGVETQYF. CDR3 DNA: TGTGCCAGCAGCTTAGGCCCCGGGGGGGTAGAGACCCAGTACTTC.

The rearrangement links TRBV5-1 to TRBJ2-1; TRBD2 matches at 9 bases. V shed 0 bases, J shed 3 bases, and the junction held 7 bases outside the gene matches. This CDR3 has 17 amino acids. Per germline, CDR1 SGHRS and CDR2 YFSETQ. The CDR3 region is CASSLGWDSGSYNEQFF. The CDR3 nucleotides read TGCGCCAGCAGCTTGGGCTGGGATAGCGGGAGCTACAATGAGCAGTTCTTC.

The CDR3 reads CASSVSNGGNYGYTF. The CDR3 DNA is TGTGCCAGCAGTGTCTCTAACGGAGGGAACTATGGCTACACCTTC. The chain employs TRBV27 and TRBJ1-2; no firm D call. Trimming shortened V by 5 bases and J by 2 bases, and 15 bases separated the two germline ends. Per the germline V gene, CDR1 is MNHEY and CDR2 is SMNVEV (reference sequence). The CDR3 runs to 15 residues.

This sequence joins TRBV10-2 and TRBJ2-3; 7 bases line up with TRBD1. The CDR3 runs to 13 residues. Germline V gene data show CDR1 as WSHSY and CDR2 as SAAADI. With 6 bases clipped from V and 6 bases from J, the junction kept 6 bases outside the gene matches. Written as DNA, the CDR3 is TGCGCCAGCAGGCAAGGGGGCCTGGATACGCAGTATTTT. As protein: CASRQGGLDTQYF.

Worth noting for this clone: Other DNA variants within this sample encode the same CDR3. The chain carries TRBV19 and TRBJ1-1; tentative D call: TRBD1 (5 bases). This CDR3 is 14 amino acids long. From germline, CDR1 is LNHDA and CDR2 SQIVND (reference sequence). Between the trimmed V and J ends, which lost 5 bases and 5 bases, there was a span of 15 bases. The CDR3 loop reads CASSLGRGGTEAFF. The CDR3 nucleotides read TGTGCCAGTAGTCTCGGCCGGGGGGGGACTGAAGCTTTCTTT.

The CDR3 nucleotides are TGTGCCAGCTCACCCCTAGCGTGGCGGGACTCCTACAATGAGCAGTTCTTC. Residues: CASSPLAWRDSYNEQFF. The chain employs TRBV18 and TRBJ2-1; D perhaps matches TRBD2 (6 bases). Between the trimmed V and J ends, which lost 3 bases and 0 bases, there was a span of 15 bases. Per germline, CDR1 KGHSH and CDR2 LQKENI. The CDR3 has 17 amino acids.

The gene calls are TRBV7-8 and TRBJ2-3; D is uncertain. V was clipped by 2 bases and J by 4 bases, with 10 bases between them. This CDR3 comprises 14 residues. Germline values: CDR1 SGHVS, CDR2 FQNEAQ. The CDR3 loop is CASSLPSHPDTQYF. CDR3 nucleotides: TGTGCCAGCAGCTTACCGAGTCACCCAGATACGCAGTATTTT. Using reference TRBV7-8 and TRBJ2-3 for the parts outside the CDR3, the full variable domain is GAGVSQSPRYKVAKRGQDVALRCDPISGHVSLFWYQQALGQGPEFLTYFQNEAQLDKSGLPSDRFFAERPEGSVSTLKIQRTQQEDSAVYLCASSLPSHPDTQYFGPGTRLTVL.

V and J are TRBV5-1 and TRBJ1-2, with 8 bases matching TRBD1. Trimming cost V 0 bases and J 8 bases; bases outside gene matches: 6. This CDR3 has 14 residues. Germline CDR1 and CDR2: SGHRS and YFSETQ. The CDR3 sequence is CASSLAGGSGGYTF. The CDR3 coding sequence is TGCGCCAGCAGCTTGGCAGGGGGCTCTGGAGGCTACACCTTC.

In nucleotides, the CDR3 is TGTGCCAGCAGCCAAGATTTGGGGGGGATCGCTGAAGCTTTCTTT. The encoded protein is CASSQDLGGIAEAFF. The V call is TRBV4-2, the J call TRBJ1-1; tentative D call: TRBD1 (5 bases). Trimming pared 0 bases from V and 6 bases from J, leaving 14 bases between. This CDR3 comprises 15 residues. Germline lookup yields CDR1 LGHNA and CDR2 YNFKEQ.

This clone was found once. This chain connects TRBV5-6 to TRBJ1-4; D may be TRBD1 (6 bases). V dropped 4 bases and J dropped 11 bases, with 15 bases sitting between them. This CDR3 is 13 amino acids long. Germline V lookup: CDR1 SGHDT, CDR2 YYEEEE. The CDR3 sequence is CASSLRGSGKLFF. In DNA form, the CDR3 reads TGTGCCAGCAGCCTCAGGGGTTCCGGGAAACTGTTTTTT.

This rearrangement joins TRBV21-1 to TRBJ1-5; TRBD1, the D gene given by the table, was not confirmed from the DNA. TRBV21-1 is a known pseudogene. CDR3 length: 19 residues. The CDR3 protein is CASSKPHSRTGGKNQPQHF. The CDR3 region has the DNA TGTGCCAGCAGCAAACCCCACAGCCGGACAGGGGGGAAAAATCAGCCCCAGCATTTT.

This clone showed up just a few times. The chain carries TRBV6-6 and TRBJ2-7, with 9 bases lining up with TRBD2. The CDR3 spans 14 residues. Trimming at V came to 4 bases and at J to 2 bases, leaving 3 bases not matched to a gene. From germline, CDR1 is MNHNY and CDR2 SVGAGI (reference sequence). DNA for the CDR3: TGTGCCAGCAGTTCCGGCGGGGGGGCCTACGAGCAGTACTTC. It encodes CASSSGGGAYEQYF.

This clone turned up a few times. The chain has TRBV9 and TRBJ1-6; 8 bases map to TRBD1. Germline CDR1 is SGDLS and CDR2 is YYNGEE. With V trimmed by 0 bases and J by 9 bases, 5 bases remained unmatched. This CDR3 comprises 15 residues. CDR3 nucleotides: TGTGCCAGCAGCGTAGGGGCAGGGGGCGGTTCACCCCTCCACTTT. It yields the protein CASSVGAGGGSPLHF. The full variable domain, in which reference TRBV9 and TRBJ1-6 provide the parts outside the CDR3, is DSGVTQTPKHLITATGQRVTLRCSPRSGDLSVYWYQQSLDQGLQFLIQYYNGEERAKGNILERFSAQQFPDLHSELNLSSLELGDSALYFCASSVGAGGGSPLHFGNGTRLTVT.

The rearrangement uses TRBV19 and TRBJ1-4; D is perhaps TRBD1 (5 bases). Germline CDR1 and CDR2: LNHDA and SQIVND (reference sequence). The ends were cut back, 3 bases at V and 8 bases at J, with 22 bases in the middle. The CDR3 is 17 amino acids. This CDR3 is CASSIPGRKRVDEKLFF. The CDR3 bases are TGTGCCAGTAGTATCCCGGGACGGAAAAGAGTGGACGAAAAACTGTTTTTT.

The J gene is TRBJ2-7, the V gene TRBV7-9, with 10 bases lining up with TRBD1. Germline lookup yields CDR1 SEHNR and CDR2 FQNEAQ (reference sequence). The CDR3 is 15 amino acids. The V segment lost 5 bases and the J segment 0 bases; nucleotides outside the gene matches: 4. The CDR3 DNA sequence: TGTGCCAGCAGCGAGGGACAGGGGTCCTCCTACGAGCAGTACTTC. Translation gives CASSEGQGSSYEQYF.

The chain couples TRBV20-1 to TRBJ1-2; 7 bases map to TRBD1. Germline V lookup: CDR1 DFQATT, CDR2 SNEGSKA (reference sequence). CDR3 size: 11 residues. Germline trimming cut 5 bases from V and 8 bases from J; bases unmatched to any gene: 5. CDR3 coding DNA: TGCAGTGCTCCTACAGGGGAGGGCTACACCTTC. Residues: CSAPTGEGYTF.

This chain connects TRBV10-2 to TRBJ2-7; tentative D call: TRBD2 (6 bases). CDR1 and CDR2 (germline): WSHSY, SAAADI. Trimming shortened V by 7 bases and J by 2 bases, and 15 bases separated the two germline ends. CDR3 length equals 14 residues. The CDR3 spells CASTPGRETYEQYF. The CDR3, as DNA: TGCGCCAGCACCCCCGGGCGGGAAACCTACGAGCAGTACTTC.

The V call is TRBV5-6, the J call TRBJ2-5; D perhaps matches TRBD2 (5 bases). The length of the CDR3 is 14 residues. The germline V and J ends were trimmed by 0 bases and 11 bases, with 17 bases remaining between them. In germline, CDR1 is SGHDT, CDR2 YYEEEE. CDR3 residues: CASSLGGDFWEQYF. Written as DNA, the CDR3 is TGTGCCAGCAGCTTGGGGGGTGACTTCTGGGAGCAGTACTTC.

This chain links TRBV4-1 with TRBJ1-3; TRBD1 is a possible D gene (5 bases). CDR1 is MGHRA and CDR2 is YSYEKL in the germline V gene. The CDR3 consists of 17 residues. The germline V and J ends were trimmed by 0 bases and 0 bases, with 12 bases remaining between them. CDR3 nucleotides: TGCGCCAGCAGCCAAGAAATGAGGGGTAACTCTGGAAACACCATATATTTT. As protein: CASSQEMRGNSGNTIYF.

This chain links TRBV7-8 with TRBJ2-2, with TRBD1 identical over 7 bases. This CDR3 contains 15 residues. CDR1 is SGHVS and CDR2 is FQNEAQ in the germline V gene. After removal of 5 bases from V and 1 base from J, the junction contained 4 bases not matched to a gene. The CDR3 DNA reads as TGTGCCAGCAGCCCTCGGACAGGGAACACCGGGGAGCTGTTTTTT. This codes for CASSPRTGNTGELFF. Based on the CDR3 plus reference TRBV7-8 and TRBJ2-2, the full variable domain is GAGVSQSPRYKVAKRGQDVALRCDPISGHVSLFWYQQALGQGPEFLTYFQNEAQLDKSGLPSDRFFAERPEGSVSTLKIQRTQQEDSAVYLCASSPRTGNTGELFFGEGSRLTVL.